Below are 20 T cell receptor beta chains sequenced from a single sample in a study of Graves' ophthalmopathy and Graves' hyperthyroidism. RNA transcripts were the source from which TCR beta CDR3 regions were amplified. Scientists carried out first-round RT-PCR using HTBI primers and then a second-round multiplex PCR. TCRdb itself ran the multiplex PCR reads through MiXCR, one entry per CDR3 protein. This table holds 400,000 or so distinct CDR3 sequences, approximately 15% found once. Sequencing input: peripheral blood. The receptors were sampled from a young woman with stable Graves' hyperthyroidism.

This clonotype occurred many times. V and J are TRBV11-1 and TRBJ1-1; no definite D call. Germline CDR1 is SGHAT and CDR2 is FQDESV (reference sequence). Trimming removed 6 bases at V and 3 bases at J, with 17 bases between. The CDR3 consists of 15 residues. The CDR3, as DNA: TGTGCCAGCAGGACGACATCAGGAGGAGACACTGAAGCTTTCTTT. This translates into CASRTTSGGDTEAFF.

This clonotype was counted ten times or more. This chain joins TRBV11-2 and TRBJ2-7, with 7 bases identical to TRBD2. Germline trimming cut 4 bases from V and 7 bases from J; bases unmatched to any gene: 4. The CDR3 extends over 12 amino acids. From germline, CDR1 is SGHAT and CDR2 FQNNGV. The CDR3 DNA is TGTGCCAGCAGCTGGGCGGGAGAAGAGCAGTACTTC. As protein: CASSWAGEEQYF.

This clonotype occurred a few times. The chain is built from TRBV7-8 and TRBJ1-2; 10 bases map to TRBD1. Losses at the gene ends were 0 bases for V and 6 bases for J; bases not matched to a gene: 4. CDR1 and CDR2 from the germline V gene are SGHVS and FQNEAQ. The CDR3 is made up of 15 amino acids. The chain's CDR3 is CASSLAGTGVHGYTF. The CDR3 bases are TGTGCCAGCAGCTTAGCCGGGACAGGGGTCCATGGCTACACCTTC. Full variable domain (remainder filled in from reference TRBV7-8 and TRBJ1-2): GAGVSQSPRYKVAKRGQDVALRCDPISGHVSLFWYQQALGQGPEFLTYFQNEAQLDKSGLPSDRFFAERPEGSVSTLKIQRTQQEDSAVYLCASSLAGTGVHGYTFGSGTRLTVV.

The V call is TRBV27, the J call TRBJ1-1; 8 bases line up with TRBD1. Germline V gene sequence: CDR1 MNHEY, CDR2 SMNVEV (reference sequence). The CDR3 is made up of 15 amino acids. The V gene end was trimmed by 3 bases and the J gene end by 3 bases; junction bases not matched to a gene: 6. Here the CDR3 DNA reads TGTGCCAGCAGTTTGGCAGGGGGCTCGTACACTGAAGCTTTCTTT. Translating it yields CASSLAGGSYTEAFF.

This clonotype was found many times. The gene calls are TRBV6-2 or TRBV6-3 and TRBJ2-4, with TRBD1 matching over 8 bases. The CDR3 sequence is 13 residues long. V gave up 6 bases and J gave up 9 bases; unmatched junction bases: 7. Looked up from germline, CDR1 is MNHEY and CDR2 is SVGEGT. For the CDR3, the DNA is TGTGCCAGCAGACCAACAGGGGGGAGCATTCAGTACTTC. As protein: CASRPTGGSIQYF.

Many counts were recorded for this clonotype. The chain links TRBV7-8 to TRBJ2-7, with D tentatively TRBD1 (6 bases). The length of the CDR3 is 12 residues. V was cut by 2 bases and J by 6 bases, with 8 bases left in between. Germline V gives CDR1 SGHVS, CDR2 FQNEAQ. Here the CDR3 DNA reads TGTGCCAGCAGCTTACAGGGGAGCGAGCAGTACTTC. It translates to CASSLQGSEQYF.

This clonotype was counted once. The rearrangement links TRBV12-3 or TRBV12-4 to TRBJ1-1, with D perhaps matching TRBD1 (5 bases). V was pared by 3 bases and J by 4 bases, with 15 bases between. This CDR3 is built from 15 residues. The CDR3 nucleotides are TGTGCCAGCAGTTTGTCTTGGCAGGGTGGCACTGAAGCTTTCTTT. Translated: CASSLSWQGGTEAFF.

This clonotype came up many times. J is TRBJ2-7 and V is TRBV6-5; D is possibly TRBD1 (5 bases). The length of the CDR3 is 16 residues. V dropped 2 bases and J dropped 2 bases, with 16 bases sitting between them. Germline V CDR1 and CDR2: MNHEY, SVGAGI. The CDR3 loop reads CASSYPMDLGPYEQYF. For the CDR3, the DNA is TGTGCCAGCAGTTACCCTATGGACCTGGGGCCCTACGAGCAGTACTTC.

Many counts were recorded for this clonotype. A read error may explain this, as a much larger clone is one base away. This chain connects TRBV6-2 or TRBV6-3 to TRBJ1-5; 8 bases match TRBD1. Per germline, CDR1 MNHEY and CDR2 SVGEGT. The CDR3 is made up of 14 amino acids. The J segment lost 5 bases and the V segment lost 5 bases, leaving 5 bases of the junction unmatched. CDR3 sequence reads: CASSNYRGDQPQHF. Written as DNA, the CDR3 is TGTGCCAGCAGTAACTACAGGGGGGATCAGCCCCAGCATTTT.

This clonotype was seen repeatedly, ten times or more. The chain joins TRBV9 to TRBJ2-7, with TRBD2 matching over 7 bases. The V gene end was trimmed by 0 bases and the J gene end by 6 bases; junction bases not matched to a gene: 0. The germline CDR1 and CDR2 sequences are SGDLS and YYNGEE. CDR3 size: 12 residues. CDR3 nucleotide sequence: TGTGCCAGCAGCGTAGCTAGCGGCGAGCAGTACTTC. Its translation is CASSVASGEQYF.

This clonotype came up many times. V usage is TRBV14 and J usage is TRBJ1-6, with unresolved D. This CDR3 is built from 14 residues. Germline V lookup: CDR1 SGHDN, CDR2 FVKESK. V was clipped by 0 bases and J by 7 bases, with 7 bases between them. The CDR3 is CASSQETVNSPLHF. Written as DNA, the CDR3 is TGTGCCAGCAGCCAAGAAACAGTGAATTCACCCCTCCACTTT.

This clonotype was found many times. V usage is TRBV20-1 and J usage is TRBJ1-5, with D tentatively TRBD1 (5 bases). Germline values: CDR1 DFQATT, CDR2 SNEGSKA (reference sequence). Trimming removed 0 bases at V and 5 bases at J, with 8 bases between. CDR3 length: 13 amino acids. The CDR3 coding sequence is TGCAGTGCTAGAGATGGCAGGGATCAGCCCCAGCATTTT. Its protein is CSARDGRDQPQHF.

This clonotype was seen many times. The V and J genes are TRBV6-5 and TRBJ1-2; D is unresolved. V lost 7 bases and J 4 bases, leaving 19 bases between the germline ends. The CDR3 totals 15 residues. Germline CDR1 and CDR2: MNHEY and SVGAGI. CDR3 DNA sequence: TGTGCCAGCACCTACTCCGATAGGGTTGGCTATGGCTACACCTTC. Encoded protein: CASTYSDRVGYGYTF.

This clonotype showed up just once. CDR3 region: CASSPIKVASSYEQYF. The CDR3 DNA reads TGTGCCAGCTCACCAATCAAGGTGGCTAGCTCCTACGAGCAGTACTTC. The chain couples TRBV18 to TRBJ2-7, with unresolved D. The CDR3 runs to 16 residues. V gave up 2 bases and J gave up 0 bases, with 14 bases separating them. Germline CDR1 is KGHSH and CDR2 is LQKENI.

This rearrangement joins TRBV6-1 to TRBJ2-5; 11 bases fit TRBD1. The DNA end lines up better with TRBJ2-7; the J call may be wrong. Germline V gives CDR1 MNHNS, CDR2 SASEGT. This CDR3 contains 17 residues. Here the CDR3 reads CASSPSVGDRGIYEQYF. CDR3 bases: TGTGCCAGCAGTCCGAGCGTAGGGGACAGGGGGATTTACGAGCAGTACTTC.

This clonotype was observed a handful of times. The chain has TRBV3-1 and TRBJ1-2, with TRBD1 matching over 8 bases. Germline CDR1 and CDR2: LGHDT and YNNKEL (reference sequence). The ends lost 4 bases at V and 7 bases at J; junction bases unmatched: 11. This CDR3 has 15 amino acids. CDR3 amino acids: CASSLRAQGAIGYTF. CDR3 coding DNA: TGTGCCAGCAGCCTGCGAGCTCAGGGGGCGATTGGCTACACCTTC. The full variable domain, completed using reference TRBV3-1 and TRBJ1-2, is DTAVSQTPKYLVTQMGNDKSIKCEQNLGHDTMYWYKQDSKKFLKIMFSYNNKELIINETVPNRFSPKSPDKAHLNLHINSLELGDSAVYFCASSLRAQGAIGYTFGSGTRLTVV.

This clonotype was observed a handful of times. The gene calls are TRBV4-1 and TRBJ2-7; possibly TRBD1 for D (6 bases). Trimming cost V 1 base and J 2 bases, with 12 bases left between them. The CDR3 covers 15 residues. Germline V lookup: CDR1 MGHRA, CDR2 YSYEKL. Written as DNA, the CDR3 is TGCGCCAGCAGCCAAGGAAGGGGGTCAACCTACGAGCAGTACTTC. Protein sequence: CASSQGRGSTYEQYF.

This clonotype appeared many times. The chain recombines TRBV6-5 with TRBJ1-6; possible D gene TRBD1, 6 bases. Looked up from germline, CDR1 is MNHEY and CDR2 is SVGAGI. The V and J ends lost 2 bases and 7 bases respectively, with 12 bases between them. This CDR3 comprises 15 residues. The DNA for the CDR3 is TGTGCCAGCAGTTACGTCCAGGGGATGAATTCACCCCTCCACTTT. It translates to CASSYVQGMNSPLHF.

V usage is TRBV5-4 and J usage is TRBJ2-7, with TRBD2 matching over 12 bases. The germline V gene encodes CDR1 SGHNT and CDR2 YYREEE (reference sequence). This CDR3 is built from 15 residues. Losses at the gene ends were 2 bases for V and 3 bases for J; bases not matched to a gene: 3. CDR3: CASSFPTSGGYEQYF. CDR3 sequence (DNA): TGTGCCAGCAGCTTTCCGACTAGCGGGGGCTACGAGCAGTACTTC.

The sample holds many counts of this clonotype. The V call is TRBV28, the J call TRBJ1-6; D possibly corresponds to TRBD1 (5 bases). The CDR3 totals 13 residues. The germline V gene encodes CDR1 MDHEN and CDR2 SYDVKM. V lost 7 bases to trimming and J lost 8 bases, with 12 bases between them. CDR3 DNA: TGTGCCAGCAAAGGGGTTACATATTCACCCCTCCACTTT. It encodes CASKGVTYSPLHF.